Reported below is one T cell receptor (beta chain). Its cognate antigen is unknown. TCRdb redid the calling of the 5' RACE reads with MiXCR, one entry per CDR3 protein. The sample lists 300,000 to 400,000 distinct CDR3 sequences, around 28% occurring once. The data are from a study of T-cell memory formation after mild COVID-19. Study-wide points: There was a balanced CD4/CD8 profile in clones contracting day 15 to 85, and later expanders leaned CD4+.

The specimen sequenced was PBMCs or a T cell subset sorted from them (not recorded which). The receptor's source is an adult woman who had mild COVID-19 (a few samples of this study predate the infection). Cell type and time point are not known.

DNA of the CDR3: TGCAGCGTTGAGTCATTTCGCAGGGATGGCTACACCTTC. Translation gives CSVESFRRDGYTF. The chain links TRBV29-1 to TRBJ1-2; D perhaps matches TRBD1 (5 bases). Germline loops: CDR1 SQVTM, CDR2 ANQGSEA. Trimming cost V 3 bases and J 6 bases, with 14 bases left between them. The CDR3 has 13 amino acids.